These T cell receptor beta chains were read from a single sample in a study of cytomegalovirus exposure and HLA in healthy donors. Clones were sequenced by immunoSEQ multiplex PCR, and TCRdb holds only the in-frame ones, with some missing. Of about 190,000 clones detected, around 80% appear once; the ten largest clones hold approximately 1.8%. The sample was PBMCs. These receptors were taken from a man younger than 35 in good health and CMV-seronegative. CDR3s include the opening cysteine and the closing phenylalanine or tryptophan. Only some rows state a clone size, as once, few, many or a class for expanded clones.

TRBV7-2	.	TRBJ2-5	14	CASRTSGLQETQYF
TRBV7-9	.	TRBJ2-2	15	CASSQGAINTGELFF
TRBV5-1	few	TRBJ2-3	18	CASRAGEGQDFRTDTQYF
TRBV9	.	TRBJ2-1	15	CASSVGVSGGNEQFF
TRBV4-2	few	TRBJ2-1	15	CASSQGLAGAGEQFF
TRBV5-1	.	TRBJ2-7	15	CASSLVLGATYEQYF
TRBV29-1	.	TRBJ2-7	13	CSVEETVAHEQYF
TRBV5-1	.	TRBJ2-7	13	CASSENRGDEQYF
TRBV5-3	.	TRBJ2-7	15	CARSFRTSARDEQYF
TRBV28	.	TRBJ2-3	17	CASSFMGQGWGTDTQYF
TRBV5-8	.	TRBJ2-3	15	CASSPGTESTDTQYF
TRBV13	.	TRBJ2-2	15	CASSPQGVATGELFF
TRBV7-2	.	TRBJ2-2	15	CASSLSGTAPGELFF
TRBV30	.	TRBJ1-3	11	CAFRSGNTIYF
TRBV9	.	TRBJ1-1	17	CASSARTGIKLNTEAFF
TRBV5-1	.	TRBJ1-2	15	CASSLGAQGGYGYTF
TRBV7-2	few	TRBJ2-7	14	CASSFGLAGSEQYF